A single T cell receptor (beta chain) is shown here with its context. What it binds is not known. The entry originates in a study of Tregs in tolerant kidney transplant recipients. Study-wide results and caveats: Few patients were studied, so findings need validation in larger groups. This study did not directly address biological reproducibility.

Only in-frame clones appear in the TCRdb table, and some are missing; sequencing was by immunoSEQ multiplex PCR. The top ten clones hold 0.55% to 0.85% of a sample with tens of thousands of clones, less than 95% of them seen once. The CDR3 has 16 amino acids. Germline lookup yields CDR1 MNHNY and CDR2 SVGAGI (reference sequence). V was trimmed by 0 bases and J by 4 bases, leaving 13 bases between them. The sequence was collected from a human donor in good health. The sequenced sample was Tregs from blood. The J gene is TRBJ1-5, the V gene TRBV6-6; D remains ambiguous. The CDR3 region is CASSYSGQAGNQPQHF. CDR3 DNA: TGTGCCAGCAGTTACTCTGGTCAGGCAGGAAATCAGCCCCAGCATTTT.